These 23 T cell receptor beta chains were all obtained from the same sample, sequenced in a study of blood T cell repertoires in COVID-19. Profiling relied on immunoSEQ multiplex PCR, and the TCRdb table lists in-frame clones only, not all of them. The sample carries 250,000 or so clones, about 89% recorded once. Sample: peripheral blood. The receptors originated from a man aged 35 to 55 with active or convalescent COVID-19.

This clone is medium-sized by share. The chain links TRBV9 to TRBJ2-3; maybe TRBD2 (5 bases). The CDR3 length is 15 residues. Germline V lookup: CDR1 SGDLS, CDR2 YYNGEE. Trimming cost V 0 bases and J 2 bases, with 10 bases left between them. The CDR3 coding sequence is TGTGCCAGCAGCGTAGGTTCGGGATTCACAGATACGCAGTATTTT. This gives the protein CASSVGSGFTDTQYF.

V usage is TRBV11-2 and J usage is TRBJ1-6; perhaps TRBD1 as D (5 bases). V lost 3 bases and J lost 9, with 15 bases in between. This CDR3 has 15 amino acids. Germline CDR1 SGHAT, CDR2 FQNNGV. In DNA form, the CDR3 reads TGTGCCAGCAGCTTGTCTGCGGGGGAGGGTTCACCCCTCCACTTT. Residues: CASSLSAGEGSPLHF.

CDR3 DNA sequence: TGTGCCAGCAGTGTCGAACAGGGGAACACAGATACGCAGTATTTT. This encodes CASSVEQGNTDTQYF. V is TRBV9 and J is TRBJ2-3; TRBD1 matches at 7 bases. CDR3 length: 15 residues. In germline, CDR1 is SGDLS, CDR2 YYNGEE. V shed 5 bases, J shed 2 bases, and the junction held 8 bases outside the gene matches.

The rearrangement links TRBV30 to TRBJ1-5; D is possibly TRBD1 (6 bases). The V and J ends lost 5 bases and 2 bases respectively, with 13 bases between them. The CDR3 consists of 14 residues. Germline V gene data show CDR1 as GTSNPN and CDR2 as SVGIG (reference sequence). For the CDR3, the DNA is TGTGCCTGGGCCACAGGGTTTGGCAATCAGCCCCAGCATTTT. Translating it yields CAWATGFGNQPQHF.

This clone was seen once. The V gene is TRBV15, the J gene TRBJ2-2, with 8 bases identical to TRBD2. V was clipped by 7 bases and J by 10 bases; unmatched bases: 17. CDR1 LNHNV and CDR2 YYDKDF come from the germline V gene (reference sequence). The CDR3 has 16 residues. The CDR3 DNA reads TGTGCCACCACAATCTTTAGCGGGAAAGTTGGGGAGGAGCTGTTTTTT. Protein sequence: CATTIFSGKVGEELFF. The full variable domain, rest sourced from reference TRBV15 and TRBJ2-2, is DAMVIQNPRYQVTQFGKPVTLSCSQTLNHNVMYWYQQKSSQAPKLLFHYYDKDFNNEADTPDNFQSRRPNTSFCFLDIRSPGLGDTAMYLCATTIFSGKVGEELFFGEGSRLTVL.

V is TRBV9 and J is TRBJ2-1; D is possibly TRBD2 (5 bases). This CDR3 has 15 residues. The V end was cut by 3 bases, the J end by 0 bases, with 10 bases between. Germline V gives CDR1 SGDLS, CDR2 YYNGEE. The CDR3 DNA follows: TGTGCCAGCAGCGGGCCGGGGAACTCCTACAATGAGCAGTTCTTC. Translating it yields CASSGPGNSYNEQFF. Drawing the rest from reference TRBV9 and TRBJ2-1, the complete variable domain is DSGVTQTPKHLITATGQRVTLRCSPRSGDLSVYWYQQSLDQGLQFLIQYYNGEERAKGNILERFSAQQFPDLHSELNLSSLELGDSALYFCASSGPGNSYNEQFFGPGTRLTVL.

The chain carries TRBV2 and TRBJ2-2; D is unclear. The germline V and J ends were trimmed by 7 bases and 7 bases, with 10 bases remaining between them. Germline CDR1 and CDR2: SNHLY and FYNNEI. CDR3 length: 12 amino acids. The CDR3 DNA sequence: TGTGCCAGCATCTACAGCAGCGGGGAGCTGTTTTTT. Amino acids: CASIYSSGELFF.

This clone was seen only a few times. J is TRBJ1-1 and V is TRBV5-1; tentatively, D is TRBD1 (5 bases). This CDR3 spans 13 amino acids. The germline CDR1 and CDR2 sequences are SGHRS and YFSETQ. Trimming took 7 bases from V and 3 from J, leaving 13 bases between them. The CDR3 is CASSAQGDTEAFF. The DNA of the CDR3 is TGCGCCAGCTCGGCGCAGGGTGACACTGAAGCTTTCTTT.

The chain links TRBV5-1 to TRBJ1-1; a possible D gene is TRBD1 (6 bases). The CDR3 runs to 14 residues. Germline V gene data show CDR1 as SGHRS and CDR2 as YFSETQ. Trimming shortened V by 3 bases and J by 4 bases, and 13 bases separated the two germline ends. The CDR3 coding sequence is TGCGCCAGCAGCTGGGAGGGGGAGGTCACTGAAGCTTTCTTT. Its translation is CASSWEGEVTEAFF.

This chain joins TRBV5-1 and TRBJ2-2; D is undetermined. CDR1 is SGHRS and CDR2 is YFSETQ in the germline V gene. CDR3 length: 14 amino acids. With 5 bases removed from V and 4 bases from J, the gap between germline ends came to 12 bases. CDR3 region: CASSPPGFTGELFF. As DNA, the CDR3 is TGCGCCAGCAGTCCGCCTGGCTTCACCGGGGAGCTGTTTTTT.

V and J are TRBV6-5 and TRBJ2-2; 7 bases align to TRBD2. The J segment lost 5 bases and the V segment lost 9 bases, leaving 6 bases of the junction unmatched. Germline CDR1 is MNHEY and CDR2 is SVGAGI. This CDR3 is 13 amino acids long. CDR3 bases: TGTGCCAGTAGGGAGGGAGAGACCGGGGAGCTGTTTTTT. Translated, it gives CASREGETGELFF.

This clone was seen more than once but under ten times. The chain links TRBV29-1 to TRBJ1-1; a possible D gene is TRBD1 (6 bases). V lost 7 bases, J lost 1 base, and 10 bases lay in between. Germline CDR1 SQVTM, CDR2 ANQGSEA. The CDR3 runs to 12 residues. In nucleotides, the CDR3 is TGCAGCGAAGGGGGACGGAACACTGAAGCTTTCTTT. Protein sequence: CSEGGRNTEAFF.

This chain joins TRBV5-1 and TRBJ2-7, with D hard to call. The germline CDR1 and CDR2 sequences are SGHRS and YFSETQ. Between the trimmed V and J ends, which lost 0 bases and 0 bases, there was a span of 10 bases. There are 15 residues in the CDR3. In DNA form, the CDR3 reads TGCGCCAGCAGCTTGGATCCGGTCCGCTCCTACGAGCAGTACTTC. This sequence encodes CASSLDPVRSYEQYF.

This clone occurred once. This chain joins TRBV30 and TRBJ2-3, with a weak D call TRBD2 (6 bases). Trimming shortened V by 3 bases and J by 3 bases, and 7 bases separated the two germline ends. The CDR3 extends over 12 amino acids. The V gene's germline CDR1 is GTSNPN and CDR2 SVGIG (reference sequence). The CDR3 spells CAWRGGTDTQYF. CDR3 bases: TGTGCCTGGAGGGGAGGAACAGATACGCAGTATTTT.

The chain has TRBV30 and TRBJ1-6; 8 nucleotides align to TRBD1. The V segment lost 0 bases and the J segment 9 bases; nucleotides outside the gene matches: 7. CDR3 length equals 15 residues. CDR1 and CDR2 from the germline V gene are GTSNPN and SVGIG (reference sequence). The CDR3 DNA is TGTGCCTGGAGTGTTACAGGGACAGGATTTTCACCCCTCCACTTT. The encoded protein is CAWSVTGTGFSPLHF.

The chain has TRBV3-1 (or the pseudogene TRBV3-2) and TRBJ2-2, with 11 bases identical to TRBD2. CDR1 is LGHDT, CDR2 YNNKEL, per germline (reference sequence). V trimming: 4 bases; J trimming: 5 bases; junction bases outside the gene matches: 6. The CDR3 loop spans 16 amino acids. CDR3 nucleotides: TGTGCCAGCAGCCCAACTAGCGGGGGATGGACCGGGGAGCTGTTTTTT. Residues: CASSPTSGGWTGELFF.

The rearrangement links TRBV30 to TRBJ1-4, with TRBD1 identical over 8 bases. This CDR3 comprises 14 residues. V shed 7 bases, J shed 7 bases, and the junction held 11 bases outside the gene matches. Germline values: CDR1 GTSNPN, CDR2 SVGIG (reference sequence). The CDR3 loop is CASQGAPELEKLFF. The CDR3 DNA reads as TGTGCCTCCCAGGGGGCGCCCGAACTTGAAAAACTGTTTTTT. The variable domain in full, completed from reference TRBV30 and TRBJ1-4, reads SQTIHQWPATLVQPVGSPLSLECTVEGTSNPNLYWYRQAAGRGLQLLFYSVGIGQISSEVPQNLSASRPQDRQFILSSKKLLLSDSGFYLCASQGAPELEKLFFGSGTQLSVL.

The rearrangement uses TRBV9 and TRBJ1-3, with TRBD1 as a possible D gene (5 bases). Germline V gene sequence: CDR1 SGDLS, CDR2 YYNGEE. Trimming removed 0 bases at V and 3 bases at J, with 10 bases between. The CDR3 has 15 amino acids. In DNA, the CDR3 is TGTGCCAGCAGCGTAGATCAGGGCGGTGGAAACACCATATATTTT. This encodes CASSVDQGGGNTIYF.

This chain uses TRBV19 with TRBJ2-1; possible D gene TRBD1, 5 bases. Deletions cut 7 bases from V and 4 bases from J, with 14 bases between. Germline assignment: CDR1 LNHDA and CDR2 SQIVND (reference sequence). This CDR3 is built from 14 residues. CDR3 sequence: CASTRQPPYNEQFF. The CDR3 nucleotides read TGTGCCAGTACTAGACAGCCTCCGTACAATGAGCAGTTCTTC. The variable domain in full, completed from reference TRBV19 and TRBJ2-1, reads DGGITQSPKYLFRKEGQNVTLSCEQNLNHDAMYWYRQDPGQGLRLIYYSQIVNDFQKGDIAEGYSVSREKKESFPLTVTSAQKNPTAFYLCASTRQPPYNEQFFGPGTRLTVL.

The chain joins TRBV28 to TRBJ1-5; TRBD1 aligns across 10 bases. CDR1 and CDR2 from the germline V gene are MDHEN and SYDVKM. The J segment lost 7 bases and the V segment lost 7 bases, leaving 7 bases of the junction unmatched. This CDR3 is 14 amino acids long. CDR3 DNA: TGTGCCAGCACCACTGGACAGGGGGGACAGCCCCAGCATTTT. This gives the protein CASTTGQGGQPQHF.

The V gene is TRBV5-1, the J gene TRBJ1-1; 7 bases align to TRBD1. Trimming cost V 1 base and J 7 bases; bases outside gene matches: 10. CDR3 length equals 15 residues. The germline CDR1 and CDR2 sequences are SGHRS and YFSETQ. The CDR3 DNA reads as TGCGCCAGCAGCTTGTCCCCGCAGGGGGGACTTGAAGCTTTCTTT. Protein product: CASSLSPQGGLEAFF.

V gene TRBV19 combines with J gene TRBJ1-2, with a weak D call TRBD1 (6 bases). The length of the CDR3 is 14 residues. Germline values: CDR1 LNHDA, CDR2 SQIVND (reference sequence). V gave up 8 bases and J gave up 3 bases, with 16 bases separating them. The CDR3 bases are TGTGCCAGTCATACAGGGTGGGGTGACTATGGCTACACCTTC. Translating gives CASHTGWGDYGYTF. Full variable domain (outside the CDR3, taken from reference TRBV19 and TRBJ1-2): DGGITQSPKYLFRKEGQNVTLSCEQNLNHDAMYWYRQDPGQGLRLIYYSQIVNDFQKGDIAEGYSVSREKKESFPLTVTSAQKNPTAFYLCASHTGWGDYGYTFGSGTRLTVV.

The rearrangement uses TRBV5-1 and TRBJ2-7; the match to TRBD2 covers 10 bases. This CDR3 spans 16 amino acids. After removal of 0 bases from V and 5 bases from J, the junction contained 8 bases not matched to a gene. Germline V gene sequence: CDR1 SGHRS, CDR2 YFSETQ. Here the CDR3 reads CASSLATTSGYHEQYF. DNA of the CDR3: TGCGCCAGCAGCTTGGCAACGACTAGCGGGTATCACGAGCAGTACTTC.